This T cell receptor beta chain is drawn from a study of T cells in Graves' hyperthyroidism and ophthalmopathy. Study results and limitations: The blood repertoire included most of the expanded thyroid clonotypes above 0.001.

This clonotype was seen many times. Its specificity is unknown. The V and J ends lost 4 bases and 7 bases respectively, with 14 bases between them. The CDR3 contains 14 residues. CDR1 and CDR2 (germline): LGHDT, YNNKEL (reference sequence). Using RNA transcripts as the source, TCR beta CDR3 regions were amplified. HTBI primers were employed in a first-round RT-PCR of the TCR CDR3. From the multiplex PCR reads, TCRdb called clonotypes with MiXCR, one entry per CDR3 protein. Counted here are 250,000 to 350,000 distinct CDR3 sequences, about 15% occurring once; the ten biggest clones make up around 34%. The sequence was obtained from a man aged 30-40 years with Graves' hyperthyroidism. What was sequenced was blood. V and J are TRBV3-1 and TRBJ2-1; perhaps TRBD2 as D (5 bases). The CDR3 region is CASSRDYSGNEQFF. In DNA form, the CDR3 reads TGTGCCAGCAGCCGTGACTACTCGGGAAATGAGCAGTTCTTC.